This T cell receptor (beta chain) was sequenced for a study of T cells in localized non-small cell lung cancer. Libraries were prepared by immunoSEQ multiplex PCR; TCRdb keeps only in-frame clonotypes and omits some of them. The table records some 130,000 clones, around 89% of them present only once. Findings and caveats of the study: Sequence data derive from only one tumor region, so heterogeneity remains possible. Adjacent lung tissue had a median around 57 of the top 100 clones found in the tumor. Uninvolved adjacent lung showed higher T cell clonality than tumor.

Germline CDR1 is ENHRY and CDR2 is SYGVKD. CDR3 length equals 13 residues. V was clipped by 5 bases and J by 5 bases; unmatched bases: 5. To note about this clone: Its specificity is unknown.

The clonotype comes from a female donor older than 55 with stage I lung adenocarcinoma. The source was peripheral blood, collected before any cancer treatment. The V gene is TRBV10-3, the J gene TRBJ2-7; 8 positions agree with TRBD2. The CDR3: CAISPSGRDEQYF. CDR3 nucleotides: TGTGCCATCAGTCCTAGCGGGCGTGACGAGCAGTACTTC.